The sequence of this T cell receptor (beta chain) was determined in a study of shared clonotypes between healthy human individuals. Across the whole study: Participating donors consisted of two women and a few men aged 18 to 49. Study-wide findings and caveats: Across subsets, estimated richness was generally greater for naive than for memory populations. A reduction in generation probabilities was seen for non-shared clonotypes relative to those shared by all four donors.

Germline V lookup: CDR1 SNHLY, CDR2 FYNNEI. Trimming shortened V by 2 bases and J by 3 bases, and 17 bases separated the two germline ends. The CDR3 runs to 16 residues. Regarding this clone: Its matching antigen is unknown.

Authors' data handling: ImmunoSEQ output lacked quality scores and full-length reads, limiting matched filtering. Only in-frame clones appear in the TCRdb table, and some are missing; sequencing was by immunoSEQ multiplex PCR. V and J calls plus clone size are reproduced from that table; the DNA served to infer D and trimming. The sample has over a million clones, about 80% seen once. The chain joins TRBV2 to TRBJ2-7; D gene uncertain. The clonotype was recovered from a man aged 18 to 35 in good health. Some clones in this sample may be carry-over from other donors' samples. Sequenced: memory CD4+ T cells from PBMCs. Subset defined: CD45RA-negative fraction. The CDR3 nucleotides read TGTGCCAGCAGTGAACTTTTTGTCCGAAATATCTACGAGCAGTACTTC. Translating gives CASSELFVRNIYEQYF.